This T cell receptor beta chain was sequenced during a study of T cell responses to AZD1222 COVID-19 vaccine (dated by TCRdb to about 2021). Study-wide context: TCR sequencing was performed for roughly 250 trial participants, of whom about 200 were given two doses of AZD1222 and about 25 were given two doses of MenACWY control vaccine. Enrollment into the trials was organized by age into subgroups of 18-55, 56-69 and 70-plus years, and those subgroups contained roughly 140, 27 and 60 TCR-sequenced participants, respectively. Broader findings and caveats from the paper: Only a handful of AZD1222 recipients were SARS-CoV-2 seropositive at baseline, limiting conclusions about previously exposed vaccinees. Epitopes outside the regions mutated in the B.1.351 and B.1.1.7 variants were reportedly recognized by nearly half of the unique spike-specific TCRs. The 56-69-year group was small, and its depth increase did not reach significance, likely because of low power. After two AZD1222 doses, both the breadth and the depth of spike-specific TCRs were significantly higher than at day 0 and than in MenACWY recipients. Most participants were white British and females outnumbered males, and the authors suggested that clonal diversity may have been underestimated. Because no samples from the day 14 peak response were available, repertoires could be characterized only after the peak T cell response. The vaccine-associated CD4 TCRs covered the entire spike protein, and the dominant responses fell in regions 160-218 and 743-854.

The CDR3 regions of human TCRbeta chains were subjected to immunosequencing. Turning to the authors' computational methods: TCRs in the repertoires were compared against a reference library of SARS-CoV-2-specific TCRs that had been generated with the MIRA antigen-specificity platform. Breadth was defined as the fraction of unique TCRs that were SARS-CoV-2-associated, and depth was defined as the fraction of total T cells that were SARS-CoV-2-associated. Using the MIRA data, each spike-specific TCR was mapped to the spike region that the TCR reacts to and placed in a CD4 or CD8 class. Log10-transformed breadth and depth values were compared by one-way ANOVA with Sidak's multiple comparisons tests. TCRdb obtained this table from immuneACCESS and retained in-frame rearrangements with V and J assigned. These tables miss some clones; where compared with another copy, unresolved V genes account for less than half of the shortfall, and the remainder is unexplained. V and J calls and clone size follow that table, whereas D and trimming were derived from the DNA. The sample table holds roughly 110,000 clones, of which roughly 87% were seen once. Approximately 4.8% of the sample belongs to the ten largest clones.

The germline V gene (reference sequence) specifies MNHEY as CDR1 and SMNVEV as CDR2. V is cut by 6 bases and J by 2 bases, and the space between the germline ends is 16 bases. Including the terminal cysteine and phenylalanine, the CDR3 comprises 16 residues. The kept DNA is CDR3 alone, 48 bases in frame from the first base. The sample's time point label, in plain terms: about 28 days (+/-7) after the second vaccine dose. AZD1222 recipients with second doses at about 4 weeks or about 12 weeks were pooled, because spike-specific TCR depth and breadth did not differ between schedules. Vaccinee samples came from UK trials COV001 and COV002, including a single-blind randomized controlled phase 2/3 trial of AZD1222 (ChAdOx1 nCoV-19) in healthy adults. For TCRbeta chain sequencing, PBMC samples were collected from trial participants at day 0 and at day 28 after the second dose. On this clone: Its antigen remains unidentified. Within one base of it there is no much larger clone, and no base qualities were kept.

The TCR originated in an adult who received the AZD1222 COVID-19 vaccine. The chain joins TRBV27 to TRBJ1-4; no D gene call is confident. The material was peripheral blood, obtained 28 days after the second AZD1222 dose. The sequence in DNA is TGTGCCAGCAGACATAGGGCGATGGGGACTAATGAAAAACTGTTTTTT. Translation gives CASRHRAMGTNEKLFF.